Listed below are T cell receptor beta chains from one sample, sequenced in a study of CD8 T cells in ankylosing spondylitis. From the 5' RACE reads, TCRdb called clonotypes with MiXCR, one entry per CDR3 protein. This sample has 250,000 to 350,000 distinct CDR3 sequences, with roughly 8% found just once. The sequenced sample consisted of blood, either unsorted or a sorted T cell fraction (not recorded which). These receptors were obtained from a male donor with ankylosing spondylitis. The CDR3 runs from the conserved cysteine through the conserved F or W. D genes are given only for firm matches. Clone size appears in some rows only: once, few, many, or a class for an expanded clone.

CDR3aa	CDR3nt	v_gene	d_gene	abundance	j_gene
CASSGSGTSYEQYF	TGTGCCAGCAGTGGTAGCGGTACCTCCTACGAGCAGTACTTC	TRBV7-9	-	-	TRBJ2-7
CASSYHVKRERDEQFF	TGTGCCAGCAGTTACCACGTGAAGCGGGAACGCGATGAGCAGTTCTTC	TRBV6-2/TRBV6-3	TRBD2	-	TRBJ2-1
CASSYGGQGEQFF	TGTGCCAGCAGCTACGGGGGGCAGGGTGAGCAGTTCTTC	TRBV7-3	-	-	TRBJ2-1
CASSLLASGGSFDTDTQYF	TGCGCCAGCAGCTTGTTGGCCTCGGGCGGGAGCTTTGACACAGATACGCAGTATTTT	TRBV5-1	TRBD2	-	TRBJ2-3
CASSLAGFAYNEQFF	TGTGCCAGCAGTTTAGCGGGGTTCGCCTACAATGAGCAGTTCTTC	TRBV12-3/TRBV12-4	-	-	TRBJ2-1
CASSLNPGSDTEAFF	TGCGCCAGCAGCTTGAACCCAGGGTCGGACACTGAAGCTTTCTTT	TRBV5-1	-	many	TRBJ1-1
CASSLLPGQPNNEQFF	TGTGCCAGCAGTTTATTGCCAGGACAGCCAAACAATGAGCAGTTCTTC	TRBV27	-	-	TRBJ2-1
CASSQILATDTQYF	TGCGCCAGCAGCCAAATCCTAGCTACAGATACGCAGTATTTT	TRBV4-1	-	-	TRBJ2-3
CASSLLAAAPYEQYF	TGCGCCAGCAGCTTGCTAGCGGCCGCCCCCTACGAGCAGTACTTC	TRBV5-1	TRBD2	-	TRBJ2-7
CASSLDTGVTEAFF	TGCGCCAGCAGCTTGGATACAGGGGTCACTGAAGCTTTCTTT	TRBV5-1	TRBD1	many	TRBJ1-1
CATGTGGIDTQYF	TGTGCCACCGGGACAGGGGGAATAGATACGCAGTATTTT	TRBV24-1	TRBD1	-	TRBJ2-3
CASSYILAGVGNEQFF	TGCGCCAGCAGCTACATCCTAGCGGGAGTCGGCAATGAGCAGTTCTTC	TRBV5-1	TRBD2	few	TRBJ2-1
CASSFMGGQWISYEQYF	TGTGCCAGCAGTTTTATGGGGGGACAGTGGATTTCCTACGAGCAGTACTTC	TRBV28	-	few	TRBJ2-7
CASSTVDSGAAYNEQFF	TGTGCCAGCAGTACCGTCGATAGCGGAGCAGCCTACAATGAGCAGTTCTTC	TRBV12-3/TRBV12-4	-	many	TRBJ2-1
CASSQGRLALFNEQFF	TGTGCCAGCAGCCAAGGCCGACTAGCTCTCTTCAATGAGCAGTTCTTC	TRBV4-2	TRBD2	-	TRBJ2-1
CSASWDKAWENYGYTF	TGCAGTGCTAGCTGGGACAAGGCCTGGGAAAACTATGGCTACACCTTC	TRBV20-1	-	-	TRBJ1-2
CASSLTGQVSYNEQFF	TGTGCCAGCAGCCTAACCGGTCAGGTGTCCTACAATGAGCAGTTCTTC	TRBV12-3/TRBV12-4	-	-	TRBJ2-1
CSAVSQGAGSEQFF	TGCAGTGCCGTCTCACAGGGGGCTGGGAGTGAGCAGTTCTTC	TRBV20-1	TRBD1	-	TRBJ2-1
CASSRMTGRGYGYTF	TGTGCCAGCAGCCGTATGACAGGGAGAGGCTATGGCTACACCTTC	TRBV5-6	TRBD1	-	TRBJ1-2
CSVLTRTYNEQFF	TGCAGCGTATTGACTAGGACTTACAATGAGCAGTTCTTC	TRBV29-1	-	-	TRBJ2-1
CASSLGGRTPSSYNEQFF	TGCGCCAGCAGCTTGGGGGGGCGGACCCCGAGCTCCTACAATGAGCAGTTCTTC	TRBV5-1	-	-	TRBJ2-1
CASSPWTGGGDEQFF	TGTGCCAGCAGTCCTTGGACAGGCGGAGGTGATGAGCAGTTCTTC	TRBV6-1	TRBD1	few	TRBJ2-1
CASKVLAGGVETQYF	TGTGCCAGCAAGGTCTTAGCGGGAGGCGTGGAGACCCAGTACTTC	TRBV3-1	TRBD2	-	TRBJ2-5
CASSVSGTVRGYQPQHF	TGTGCCAGCAGTGTTTCCGGAACGGTTAGGGGCTATCAGCCCCAGCATTTT	TRBV6-1	-	-	TRBJ1-5
CASSIRGTYNEQFF	TGTGCCAGCAGTATCCGGGGAACGTACAATGAGCAGTTCTTC	TRBV27	-	few	TRBJ2-1
CASSSGVMNTEAFF	TGTGCCAGCAGTTCGGGGGTGATGAACACTGAAGCTTTCTTT	TRBV12-3/TRBV12-4	-	few	TRBJ1-1
CSGSTDTQYF	TGCAGCGGTAGCACAGATACGCAGTATTTT	TRBV29-1	-	-	TRBJ2-3
CASRIQGEVTEAFF	TGTGCCAGCAGAATACAGGGGGAAGTCACTGAAGCTTTCTTT	TRBV28	TRBD1	-	TRBJ1-1
CASSLAWSAGVRDTQYF	TGTGCCAGCAGCTTGGCCTGGTCGGCAGGGGTAAGAGATACGCAGTATTTT	TRBV5-5	-	-	TRBJ2-3
CASNRYNSPLHF	TGTGCCAGCAACAGATATAATTCACCCCTCCACTTT	TRBV6-5	-	many	TRBJ1-6
CASSFPGTTEAFF	TGCGCCAGCAGCTTCCCCGGGACAACCGAAGCTTTCTTT	TRBV5-1	-	few	TRBJ1-1